These 22 T cell receptor beta chains came from one sample sequenced in a study of T cells in Graves' hyperthyroidism and ophthalmopathy. Amplification yielded TCR beta CDR3 regions, with RNA transcripts as the source. TCR CDR3 underwent first-round RT-PCR with the HTBI primer set. Using its own MiXCR run on the multiplex PCR reads, TCRdb lists one record per CDR3 protein. The sample shows about 260,000 distinct CDR3 sequences, 25% of them seen only once. Sequencing was carried out using blood. The receptor set was obtained from a man aged 35-49 years with Graves' hyperthyroidism that later progressed to Graves' ophthalmopathy.

This clonotype has at least ten counts. The V call is TRBV28, the J call TRBJ2-7; D could derive from TRBD1 or TRBD2 (5 bases each). The CDR3 is 14 amino acids. Germline assignment: CDR1 MDHEN and CDR2 SYDVKM. Trimming stripped 5 bases from V and 2 bases from J, with 13 bases between. The CDR3 DNA sequence: TGTGCCAGCAGTGACCGGGACCGAACCTACGAGCAGTACTTC. Amino acids: CASSDRDRTYEQYF.

This clonotype was seen at least ten times. V is TRBV20-1 and J is TRBJ1-1; D is unresolved. Germline-derived CDR1 and CDR2 are DFQATT and SNEGSKA (reference sequence). Trimming took 5 bases from V and 2 from J, leaving 24 bases between them. CDR3 size: 17 residues. The CDR3 region is CSALAGRNLSRNTEAFF. For the CDR3, the DNA is TGCAGTGCTTTGGCCGGCAGGAATCTCTCACGTAACACTGAAGCTTTCTTT.

This clonotype was counted many times. The junction departs from germline at one end; a sequencing error may be responsible. This chain connects TRBV9 to TRBJ2-6, with TRBD2 matching 8 bases. This CDR3 has 19 residues. CDR1 is SGDLS, CDR2 YYNGEE, per germline. The CDR3, as DNA: TGTGCCAACAGCGTAGGGTCGGGAGGGCCGTTTCGTGGGGCCAACGTCCTGACTTTC. Protein product: CANSVGSGGPFRGANVLTF.

The rearrangement links TRBV12-3 or TRBV12-4 to TRBJ1-2; 7 positions agree with TRBD1. Losses at the gene ends were 7 bases for V and 8 bases for J; bases not matched to a gene: 10. The CDR3 runs 13 residues. CDR3 in amino acids: CASKLRARGGYTF. DNA for the CDR3: TGTGCCAGCAAGCTAAGAGCCAGGGGGGGCTACACCTTC.

This clonotype was seen only a few times. The chain is built from TRBV12-3 or TRBV12-4 and TRBJ1-2; possibly TRBD1 for D (6 bases). Between the trimmed V and J ends, which lost 7 bases and 9 bases, there was a span of 21 bases. The CDR3 extends over 14 amino acids. The CDR3 DNA reads TGTGCCAGCACCACCCAAGGACAGTCCTTTAGCTACACCTTC. Translating gives CASTTQGQSFSYTF.

This clonotype occurred many times. The chain has TRBV6-5 and TRBJ1-5, with D possibly being TRBD1 (6 bases). Trimming left V 4 bases short and J 3 bases short, with 10 bases between. The CDR3 is 14 residues long. Germline V gene lookup returns CDR1 MNHEY and CDR2 SVGAGI. CDR3 in DNA: TGTGCCAGCAGTTCACAGGGTTACAATCAGCCCCAGCATTTT. This gives the protein CASSSQGYNQPQHF.

V gene TRBV29-1 combines with J gene TRBJ1-1, with D perhaps TRBD1 (5 bases). Deletions cut 4 bases from V and 6 bases from J, with 12 bases between. From germline, CDR1 is SQVTM and CDR2 ANQGSEA. The CDR3 consists of 12 residues. Written as DNA, the CDR3 is TGCAGCGTTGGGAGGGGTGGCCCTGAAGCTTTCTTT. Translated: CSVGRGGPEAFF.

This clonotype has ten or more counts. This chain joins TRBV5-1 and TRBJ2-5; the D gene is possibly TRBD1 (7 bases). With 2 bases removed from V and 5 bases from J, the gap between germline ends came to 19 bases. Germline lookup yields CDR1 SGHRS and CDR2 YFSETQ. This CDR3 region has 16 residues. This CDR3 is CASSLSGQAGSETQYF. DNA of the CDR3: TGCGCCAGCAGCTTATCAGGACAGGCCGGGAGTGAGACCCAGTACTTC.

This clonotype was found many times. V usage is TRBV28 and J usage is TRBJ2-5; 10 nucleotides line up with TRBD1. The J segment lost 4 bases and the V segment lost 4 bases, leaving 9 bases of the junction unmatched. This CDR3 is built from 16 residues. CDR1 MDHEN and CDR2 SYDVKM come from the germline V gene. CDR3 amino acids: CASSSVDRGRLETQYF. For the CDR3, the DNA is TGTGCCAGCAGTTCCGTCGACAGGGGGCGATTAGAGACCCAGTACTTC.

This clonotype has ten or more counts. V and J are TRBV12-3 or TRBV12-4 and TRBJ2-5; D call uncertain. V dropped 4 bases and J dropped 3 bases, with 6 bases sitting between them. There are 12 residues in the CDR3. The CDR3 coding sequence is TGTGCCAGCAGTTACGATGAAGAGACCCAGTACTTC. Protein product: CASSYDEETQYF.

The chain is built from TRBV14 and TRBJ1-2, with 7 bases identical to TRBD1. V lost 3 bases and J lost 8; bases outside the gene matches: 6. Per the germline V gene, CDR1 is SGHDN and CDR2 is FVKESK. The CDR3 is 13 residues long. Here the CDR3 reads CASSHDRVVGYTF. The CDR3 coding sequence is TGTGCCAGCAGCCACGACAGGGTGGTCGGCTACACCTTC.

This clonotype was picked up many times. This chain connects TRBV10-3 to TRBJ2-7; no firm D call. The CDR3 contains 15 residues. The V gene's germline CDR1 is ENHRY and CDR2 SYGVKD. Trimming shortened V by 11 bases and J by 3 bases, and 23 bases separated the two germline ends. The CDR3 DNA reads TGTGCCGCCGGGCAGACGCGCTCCGGTGGCTACGAGCAGTACTTC. This translates into CAAGQTRSGGYEQYF.

The J gene is TRBJ2-7, the V gene TRBV5-1; D might be TRBD2 (5 bases). V shed 7 bases and J shed 2 bases, with 13 bases lying between them. Germline V lookup: CDR1 SGHRS, CDR2 YFSETQ. This CDR3 spans 13 amino acids. CDR3 region: CASGWTSPYEQYF. CDR3 DNA sequence: TGCGCCAGCGGGTGGACTTCCCCCTACGAGCAGTACTTC.

This clonotype was detected a few times. The rearrangement uses TRBV5-5 and TRBJ1-5; D is uncertain. V lost 4 bases, J lost 7 bases, and 15 bases lay in between. The CDR3 covers 14 residues. The germline V gene encodes CDR1 SGHKS and CDR2 YYEKEE (reference sequence). The DNA for the CDR3 is TGTGCCAGCAGCGCCATGGGGATGGGGCAGCCCCAGCATTTT. It codes for CASSAMGMGQPQHF.

Ten or more counts support this clonotype. This chain joins TRBV2 and TRBJ1-1; D ambiguous. Trimming took off 3 bases at V and 9 bases at J, with 20 bases between the two ends. CDR1 and CDR2 (germline): SNHLY, FYNNEI. The CDR3 extends over 15 amino acids. CDR3 protein: CASSDPLRIPLQAFF. CDR3 nucleotides: TGTGCCAGCAGTGACCCGCTGCGGATACCTCTTCAAGCTTTCTTT.

The gene calls are TRBV12-3 or TRBV12-4 and TRBJ2-7; TRBD1 agrees at 7 bases. The V and J ends lost 7 bases and 8 bases, in that order; junction bases with no gene match: 11. CDR3 size: 13 residues. The chain's CDR3 is CASTPALGGQQYF. CDR3 nucleotides: TGTGCCAGCACCCCCGCACTAGGGGGCCAGCAGTACTTC.

This clonotype was recorded many times. The chain carries TRBV18 and TRBJ1-5; D unclear. Germline CDR1 and CDR2: KGHSH and LQKENI. V gave up 5 bases and J gave up 6 bases, with 14 bases separating them. The CDR3 is 14 residues long. The chain's CDR3 is CASSMGAVRQPQHF. The CDR3 coding sequence is TGTGCCAGCTCAATGGGAGCGGTACGTCAGCCCCAGCATTTT. The full variable domain, in which reference TRBV18 and TRBJ1-5 provide the parts outside the CDR3, is NAGVMQNPRHLVRRRGQEARLRCSPMKGHSHVYWYRQLPEEGLKFMVYLQKENIIDESGMPKERFSAEFPKEGPSILRIQQVVRGDSAAYFCASSMGAVRQPQHFGDGTRLSIL.

The chain is built from TRBV7-3 and TRBJ2-5, with D perhaps matching TRBD1 or TRBD2 (6 bases each). The V end lost 5 bases, the J end lost 4 bases, and 17 bases lay between the germline ends. Per the germline V gene, CDR1 is SGHTA and CDR2 is FQGTGA. The CDR3 contains 15 residues. The CDR3 here is CASSQTGAGGETQYF. The CDR3 DNA reads as TGTGCCAGCAGCCAGACGGGGGCCGGGGGAGAGACCCAGTACTTC.

Ten or more counts support this clonotype. V and J are TRBV5-1 and TRBJ2-7, with D perhaps TRBD1 (6 bases). Germline CDR1 reads SGHRS; CDR2 reads YFSETQ. V dropped 0 bases and J dropped 6 bases, with 13 bases sitting between them. The CDR3 is made up of 14 amino acids. CDR3 in DNA: TGCGCCAGCAGCTTGGGCGGACAGTTGGGCGAGCAGTACTTC. Protein product: CASSLGGQLGEQYF.

This clonotype was counted ten times or more. This sequence joins TRBV10-3 and TRBJ1-1; D uncertain. This CDR3 spans 15 amino acids. Between the trimmed V and J ends, which lost 0 bases and 5 bases, there was a span of 13 bases. Germline assignment: CDR1 ENHRY and CDR2 SYGVKD. CDR3 protein: CAISESIGVRTEAFF. CDR3 DNA: TGTGCCATCAGTGAGTCGATTGGGGTTCGGACTGAAGCTTTCTTT.

CDR3 sequence (DNA): TGCAGTGCTAGTGGAGGGGCCGGGAACATTCAGTACTTC. It specifies CSASGGAGNIQYF. V gene TRBV20-1 combines with J gene TRBJ2-4, with D perhaps TRBD2 (6 bases). From germline, CDR1 is DFQATT and CDR2 SNEGSKA (reference sequence). The V gene lost 3 bases and the J gene lost 7 bases, with 13 bases spanning the gap. The CDR3 covers 13 residues.

This clonotype was observed many times. The chain has TRBV7-9 and TRBJ1-3; the D gene is possibly TRBD1 (6 bases). The V and J ends lost 5 bases and 4 bases respectively, with 12 bases between them. Germline V gene data show CDR1 as SEHNR and CDR2 as FQNEAQ (reference sequence). The length of the CDR3 is 14 residues. This CDR3 reads CASSLGGDGNTIYF. For the CDR3, the DNA is TGTGCCAGCAGCCTAGGGGGAGACGGAAACACCATATATTTT.